Below are 20 T cell receptor beta chains sequenced from a single sample in a study of T cell repertoires and Cas9 in healthy adults. The repertoire was sequenced with immunoSEQ multiplex PCR; TCRdb's copy has only in-frame clones and lacks some. The sample carries about 22,000 clones, about nine tenths recorded once. Sequencing was carried out using CD4+ effector T cells (CD127+, CD25-, CD137-, CD154-) from PBMCs; culture status not recorded. The origin of the receptors is a human donor in good health.

The chain employs TRBV11-3 and TRBJ2-3, with D tentatively TRBD2 (6 bases). Germline CDR1 SGHNT, CDR2 YENEEA. This CDR3 region has 14 residues. The V end lost 5 bases, the J end lost 2 bases, and 11 bases lay between the germline ends. The CDR3 reads CASSRDFYTDTQYF. CDR3 DNA sequence: TGTGCCAGCAGCCGGGACTTTTACACAGATACGCAGTATTTT.

The J gene is TRBJ1-2, the V gene TRBV28; D is perhaps TRBD1 (5 bases). CDR3 length: 14 amino acids. Germline V gene data show CDR1 as MDHEN and CDR2 as SYDVKM. V was pared by 6 bases and J by 2 bases, with 13 bases between. The CDR3 spells CASSRPGPNYGYTF. CDR3 coding DNA: TGTGCCAGCAGCCGGCCGGGACCGAACTATGGCTACACCTTC.

Only a few counts were recorded for this clone. The chain recombines TRBV21-1 with TRBJ1-3; TRBD1 is the table's D call, not checked against the DNA. TRBV21-1 corresponds to a pseudogene. The CDR3 is 20 amino acids. The CDR3 DNA reads as TGTGCCAGCAGCCAAAGGGGGTTAGGGCCCCACTTGATCTCTGGAAACACCATATATTTT. Encoded protein: CASSQRGLGPHLISGNTIYF.

The gene calls are TRBV19 and TRBJ1-2; D remains ambiguous. Germline values: CDR1 LNHDA, CDR2 SQIVND (reference sequence). The CDR3 is 14 residues long. Trimming pared 5 bases from V and 4 bases from J, leaving 14 bases between. For the CDR3, the DNA is TGTGCCAGTAGTGCCCACAAAGACGTCTATGGCTACACCTTC. It yields the protein CASSAHKDVYGYTF.

This sequence joins TRBV18 and TRBJ2-7, with 9 bases lining up with TRBD1. This CDR3 spans 15 amino acids. From germline, CDR1 is KGHSH and CDR2 LQKENI. V was pared by 6 bases and J by 2 bases, with 8 bases of the junction left unmatched. The DNA for the CDR3 is TGTGCCAGCTCGCAGGGGACAGGGCCAACCTACGAGCAGTACTTC. Its translation: CASSQGTGPTYEQYF.

The chain couples TRBV7-2 to TRBJ1-4; D is unresolved. The ends were cut back, 1 base at V and 7 bases at J, with 13 bases in the middle. Per germline, CDR1 SGHTA and CDR2 FQGNSA. This CDR3 is built from 15 residues. The CDR3 loop reads CASSLGGVGGEKLFF. CDR3 DNA: TGTGCCAGCAGCTTAGGAGGCGTCGGTGGTGAAAAACTGTTTTTT.

Only a few counts were recorded for this clone. The chain has TRBV5-5 and TRBJ1-1; 7 bases agree with TRBD1. V dropped 4 bases and J dropped 10; count of bases not matched to a gene: 13. The CDR3 has 14 amino acids. Germline CDR1 SGHKS, CDR2 YYEKEE (reference sequence). The CDR3: CASSPTGLRPGAFF. The CDR3 DNA is TGTGCCAGCAGCCCGACAGGGTTGAGGCCAGGAGCTTTCTTT.

The chain has TRBV5-6 and TRBJ2-3; D unclear. CDR1 SGHDT and CDR2 YYEEEE come from the germline V gene. V was pared by 0 bases and J by 6 bases, with 2 bases between. The CDR3 spans 11 residues. The DNA of the CDR3 is TGTGCCAGCAGCTTGGTGGATACGCAGTATTTT. Protein product: CASSLVDTQYF.

The CDR3 reads CASRGDGSNQPQHF. The CDR3 DNA sequence: TGTGCCAGCCGTGGAGATGGGAGCAATCAGCCCCAGCATTTT. J is TRBJ1-5 and V is TRBV14, with unresolved D. CDR1 is SGHDN, CDR2 FVKESK, per germline. CDR3 size: 14 residues. Trimming took off 8 bases at V and 1 base at J, with 12 bases between the two ends.

The rearrangement links TRBV4-3 to TRBJ1-1, with D hard to call. This CDR3 comprises 18 residues. Trimming took 0 bases from V and 7 from J, leaving 24 bases between them. The V gene's germline CDR1 is LGHNA and CDR2 YSLEER. The CDR3 nucleotides read TGCGCCAGCAGCCAAGATCCCCCAATTCGACTTAGGGCCTATGAAGCTTTCTTT. As protein: CASSQDPPIRLRAYEAFF.

The chain couples TRBV2 to TRBJ1-5, with TRBD1 as a possible D gene (5 bases). This CDR3 region has 16 residues. The V gene lost 3 bases and the J gene lost 1 base, with 13 bases spanning the gap. Germline V gene data show CDR1 as SNHLY and CDR2 as FYNNEI. The CDR3 DNA reads TGTGCCAGCAGTGAGAGGGGTGGACGGAGCAATCAGCCCCAGCATTTT. This gives the protein CASSERGGRSNQPQHF. Full variable domain (remainder filled in from reference TRBV2 and TRBJ1-5): EPEVTQTPSHQVTQMGQEVILRCVPISNHLYFYWYRQILGQKVEFLVSFYNNEISEKSEIFDDQFSVERPDGSNFTLKIRSTKLEDSAMYFCASSERGGRSNQPQHFGDGTRLSIL.

V and J are TRBV7-8 and TRBJ2-1; D gene unclear. The CDR3 extends over 12 amino acids. In germline, CDR1 is SGHVS, CDR2 FQNEAQ. V gave up 5 bases and J gave up 7 bases, with 9 bases separating them. CDR3 nucleotide sequence: TGTGCCAGCAGCAACCCTGAAAATGAGCAGTTCTTC. This gives the protein CASSNPENEQFF.

This CDR3 reads CASSLGRTGGYEQYF. In DNA, the CDR3 is TGTGCCAGCAGCTTGGGTCGAACAGGTGGATACGAGCAGTACTTC. The chain links TRBV5-4 to TRBJ2-7; maybe TRBD1 (5 bases). Per germline, CDR1 SGHNT and CDR2 YYREEE (reference sequence). V lost 0 bases to trimming and J lost 4 bases, with 14 bases between them. CDR3 length: 15 residues.

The chain carries TRBV5-1 and TRBJ2-3; 7 nucleotides align to TRBD2. CDR3 length: 16 residues. Trimming removed 0 bases from V and 2 bases from J; junction bases left unmatched: 6. The germline CDR1 and CDR2 sequences are SGHRS and YFSETQ. CDR3 nucleotides: TGCGCCAGCAGCTTGGGGCTAGCGGAGAACACAGATACGCAGTATTTT. This sequence encodes CASSLGLAENTDTQYF.

The chain is built from TRBV10-3 and TRBJ2-5; 7 bases are a match to TRBD2. Trimming took 5 bases from V and 2 from J; bases not matched to a gene: 2. Germline CDR1 ENHRY, CDR2 SYGVKD. CDR3 length equals 13 residues. The CDR3 DNA sequence: TGTGCCATCAGTCAGGGAGGGCAAGAGACCCAGTACTTC. Amino acids: CAISQGGQETQYF.

The chain carries TRBV28 and TRBJ2-5; the D call may be TRBD1 or TRBD2 (7 bases each). V was trimmed by 6 bases and J by 1 base, leaving 15 bases between them. The CDR3 extends over 15 amino acids. In germline, CDR1 is MDHEN, CDR2 SYDVKM. The DNA for the CDR3 is TGTGCCAGCAGCCTGGGAGGGGGCGGCCAAGAGACCCAGTACTTC. The encoded protein is CASSLGGGGQETQYF.

The genes are TRBV5-1 and TRBJ1-2; D possibly corresponds to TRBD1 (6 bases). This CDR3 comprises 16 residues. Trimming took 1 base from V and 1 from J, leaving 14 bases between them. CDR1 is SGHRS and CDR2 is YFSETQ in the germline V gene. The CDR3 loop reads CASSLWGASGNYGYTF. CDR3 bases: TGCGCCAGCAGCTTGTGGGGGGCCTCTGGTAACTATGGCTACACCTTC.

The V call is TRBV7-2, the J call TRBJ2-5; tentatively, D is TRBD2 (5 bases). This CDR3 is built from 14 residues. V was pared by 3 bases and J by 2 bases, with 10 bases between. Germline lookup yields CDR1 SGHTA and CDR2 FQGNSA. The chain's CDR3 is CASSFLRDQETQYF. CDR3 in DNA: TGTGCCAGCAGCTTCCTGAGGGATCAAGAGACCCAGTACTTC.

The V gene is TRBV27, the J gene TRBJ2-1; D is unclear. CDR1 MNHEY and CDR2 SMNVEV come from the germline V gene (reference sequence). The CDR3 totals 15 residues. V lost 2 bases, J lost 3 bases, and 11 bases lay in between. This CDR3 is CASSLEGPSYNEQFF. The CDR3 DNA sequence: TGTGCCAGCAGTTTAGAAGGACCCAGCTACAATGAGCAGTTCTTC.

This clone was detected only once. The chain carries TRBV27 and TRBJ2-3, with D unclear. Trimming removed 1 base from V and 0 bases from J, with 5 bases in between. Germline assignment: CDR1 MNHEY and CDR2 SMNVEV (reference sequence). There are 14 residues in the CDR3. The CDR3 DNA sequence: TGTGCCAGCAGTTTATGGGCTAGCACAGATACGCAGTATTTT. Amino acid sequence: CASSLWASTDTQYF.